This T cell receptor beta chain was documented in a study of T cells in Graves' hyperthyroidism and ophthalmopathy. Study-wide results and limits: Ophthalmopathy cases were set apart from stable hyperthyroidism by a 13 V-J model. Most expanded thyroid clonotypes above 0.001 recurred in blood.

This clonotype was counted a few times. Its antigen is as yet unknown. RNA transcripts yielded amplified TCR beta CDR3 regions. First-round RT-PCR targeting the TCR CDR3 was performed with the HTBI primer set. MiXCR was run by TCRdb on the multiplex PCR reads, yielding one entry per CDR3 protein. This sample has approximately 600,000 distinct CDR3 sequences, with roughly 20% found just once. The CDR3 runs to 18 residues. Germline CDR1 reads MDHEN; CDR2 reads SYDVKM. Losses at the gene ends were 6 bases for V and 6 bases for J; bases not matched to a gene: 21. Fresh peripheral blood, about 10 ml of it, supplied the PBMCs.

The sequence was collected from a man aged 25-45 years with Graves' ophthalmopathy. The chain combines TRBV28 with TRBJ1-1; TRBD1 aligns across 8 bases. Material for sequencing was blood. CDR3 coding DNA: TGTGCCAGCAGCCCCGCGCAAGGGACAGGACAACGGGAGGCTGAAGCTTTCTTT. Translating gives CASSPAQGTGQREAEAFF.